The 32 T cell receptor beta chains below all came from one sample that was sequenced in a study of blood T cells in healthy people across ages. Using a J-beta primer mix together with a sample-barcoded 5' primer, a second PCR was run for about 6 to 11 cycles. TCRdb independently ran MiXCR on the 5' RACE reads; one entry per CDR3 protein. The data show roughly 2 million distinct CDR3 sequences, approximately 50% seen once. The sequencing sample was made of blood. The receptors originated from a woman between 40 and 55 years old in good health.

Only a few counts were recorded for this clonotype. This rearrangement joins TRBV7-2 to TRBJ1-1; no clear D. The V end was cut by 5 bases, the J end by 3 bases, with 13 bases between. This CDR3 is 14 amino acids long. The germline gives CDR1 SGHTA, CDR2 FQGNSA. This CDR3 is CASSLGGFDTEAFF. The CDR3 coding sequence is TGTGCCAGCAGCCTAGGTGGGTTCGACACTGAAGCTTTCTTT.

The chain employs TRBV28 and TRBJ2-5; 8 positions match TRBD2. After removal of 8 bases from V and 0 bases from J, the junction contained 5 bases not matched to a gene. The CDR3 contains 14 residues. Germline V gene lookup returns CDR1 MDHEN and CDR2 SYDVKM. The CDR3 here is CASQRGRNQETQYF. CDR3 bases: TGTGCCAGCCAGCGGGGGCGCAACCAAGAGACCCAGTACTTC.

The chain couples TRBV4-1 to TRBJ2-3, with D perhaps being TRBD1 or TRBD2 (5 bases each). This CDR3 has 16 residues. Trimming removed 5 bases from V and 2 bases from J, with 17 bases in between. Germline CDR1 reads MGHRA; CDR2 reads YSYEKL. For the CDR3, the DNA is TGCGCCAGCAGCTCTCCGGGACGAACTTACACAGATACGCAGTATTTT. Protein: CASSSPGRTYTDTQYF.

As for this clonotype: Mismatch with germline at one junction end may stem from a read error. The V and J genes are TRBV2 and TRBJ2-7, with a weak D call TRBD1 (5 bases). This CDR3 is 15 amino acids long. Germline V CDR1 and CDR2: SNHLY, FYNNEI. Here the CDR3 DNA reads TGTGTCAGCAGTGTACAGAAAATCAGGGCCCACGAGCAGTACTTC. Residues: CVSSVQKIRAHEQYF.

There are a few counts of this clonotype. This chain joins TRBV10-3 and TRBJ2-7; 7 bases line up with TRBD1. The CDR3 is made up of 16 amino acids. Trimming cost V 2 bases and J 0 bases; bases outside gene matches: 7. CDR1 and CDR2 from the germline V gene are ENHRY and SYGVKD. In DNA form, the CDR3 reads TGTGCCATCAGTGAGATTGGGGGACAGCTCTCCTACGAGCAGTACTTC. It encodes CAISEIGGQLSYEQYF.

The V call is TRBV5-5, the J call TRBJ1-6, with D perhaps TRBD1 (6 bases). The V end was cut by 0 bases, the J end by 10 bases, with 11 bases between. Germline assignment: CDR1 SGHKS and CDR2 YYEKEE (reference sequence). The CDR3 consists of 14 residues. Here the CDR3 reads CASSLDRVFSPLHF. The CDR3 DNA reads as TGTGCCAGCAGCTTGGACAGGGTTTTCTCACCCCTCCACTTT.

A few counts support this clonotype. The chain uses TRBV20-1 and TRBJ2-1; 12 positions match TRBD2. Germline V gives CDR1 DFQATT, CDR2 SNEGSKA (reference sequence). The V and J ends lost 1 base and 8 bases, in that order; junction bases with no gene match: 9. This CDR3 is built from 16 residues. This CDR3 is CSARASSGGAWDEQFF. The CDR3 bases are TGCAGTGCTAGAGCGTCTAGCGGGGGGGCCTGGGATGAGCAGTTCTTC.

V and J are TRBV20-1 and TRBJ2-3, with TRBD2 identical over 7 bases. V shed 8 bases and J 5 bases; nucleotides not matched to a gene: 13. There are 14 residues in the CDR3. The germline V gene encodes CDR1 DFQATT and CDR2 SNEGSKA (reference sequence). Here the CDR3 reads CSSRPGGWGDTQYF. CDR3 in DNA: TGCAGTTCCCGGCCCGGGGGGTGGGGAGATACGCAGTATTTT.

The V and J genes are TRBV27 and TRBJ2-4, with D perhaps matching TRBD1 (5 bases). Gene TRBJ2-7 matches the end of the DNA better, so the J call may be wrong. CDR1 MNHEY and CDR2 SMNVEV come from the germline V gene (reference sequence). The CDR3 is 11 residues long. The CDR3 bases are TGTGCCAGCAAGGGGCAGTACGAGCAGTACTTC. It specifies CASKGQYEQYF.

This sequence joins TRBV10-3 and TRBJ2-7; TRBD2 is a possible D gene (6 bases). The CDR3 contains 14 residues. Trimming cost V 0 bases and J 7 bases, with 13 bases left between them. Germline CDR1 and CDR2: ENHRY and SYGVKD. The CDR3 reads CAISESKGGNEQYF. The CDR3 region has the DNA TGTGCCATCAGTGAGTCAAAGGGAGGCAATGAGCAGTACTTC.

This clonotype has just a few counts. V gene TRBV29-1 combines with J gene TRBJ2-1, with TRBD2 matching 8 bases. The CDR3 sequence is 16 residues long. J gave up 0 bases and V 0 bases, and 4 bases lay outside the gene matches. The V gene's germline CDR1 is SQVTM and CDR2 ANQGSEA. This chain's CDR3 is CSVEDKRGSSYNEQFF. The CDR3 DNA follows: TGCAGCGTTGAAGATAAGCGGGGGAGCTCCTACAATGAGCAGTTCTTC.

This chain connects TRBV7-9 to TRBJ2-3; 8 bases map to TRBD2. The CDR3 sequence is 16 residues long. Germline CDR1 reads SEHNR; CDR2 reads FQNEAQ (reference sequence). The trim removed 5 bases at V and 3 bases at J, leaving 10 bases unmatched. The CDR3 sequence is CASSTPISGNTDTQYF. In nucleotides, the CDR3 is TGTGCCAGCAGCACACCGATTAGCGGGAATACAGATACGCAGTATTTT.

The genes are TRBV7-9 and TRBJ2-1; possibly TRBD1 or TRBD2 for D (5 bases each). V lost 2 bases and J lost 12, with 14 bases in between. Per germline, CDR1 SEHNR and CDR2 FQNEAQ (reference sequence). CDR3 length: 13 amino acids. Here the CDR3 reads CASSLSLGPPQFF. CDR3 nucleotide sequence: TGTGCCAGCAGCTTAAGCTTGGGACCGCCGCAGTTCTTC.

The V call is TRBV20-1, the J call TRBJ2-6; no clear D gene. Germline V gene data show CDR1 as DFQATT and CDR2 as SNEGSKA (reference sequence). Trimming cost V 8 bases and J 2 bases, with 10 bases left between them. The CDR3 sequence is 13 residues long. The DNA for the CDR3 is TGCAGTACACCAGAGACTGGGGCCAACGTCCTGACTTTC. Protein: CSTPETGANVLTF.

J is TRBJ2-3 and V is TRBV29-1, with D perhaps matching TRBD2 (5 bases). This CDR3 region has 12 residues. The V and J ends lost 8 bases and 4 bases respectively, with 13 bases between them. Germline-derived CDR1 and CDR2 are SQVTM and ANQGSEA. CDR3 sequence (DNA): TGCAGCCTCCGTGAGGGTGCAGATACGCAGTATTTT. It codes for CSLREGADTQYF.

This chain uses TRBV28 with TRBJ2-7, with D perhaps TRBD1 or TRBD2 (5 bases each). Germline CDR1 is MDHEN and CDR2 is SYDVKM. The ends were cut back, 11 bases at V and 9 bases at J, with 23 bases in the middle. This CDR3 has 13 residues. CDR3: CACQGDLPSGQYF. Written as DNA, the CDR3 is TGTGCCTGTCAAGGGGACCTCCCATCAGGGCAGTACTTC.

The chain combines TRBV6-5 with TRBJ1-6; D perhaps matches TRBD1 (6 bases). V was pared by 5 bases and J by 0 bases, with 11 bases between. There are 16 residues in the CDR3. Germline V gives CDR1 MNHEY, CDR2 SVGAGI. CDR3 DNA sequence: TGTGCCAGCAGTATCGACAGGAGCTCCTATAATTCACCCCTCCACTTT. It translates to CASSIDRSSYNSPLHF.

The J gene is TRBJ2-1, the V gene TRBV7-2, with 7 bases fitting TRBD1. There are 14 residues in the CDR3. V shed 3 bases, J shed 6 bases, and the junction held 5 bases outside the gene matches. Germline V gives CDR1 SGHTA, CDR2 FQGNSA. This CDR3 reads CASSFHRGGNEQFF. The CDR3 DNA reads TGTGCCAGCAGCTTCCACAGGGGCGGCAATGAGCAGTTCTTC.

The chain uses TRBV11-1 and TRBJ2-5; the D gene is possibly TRBD1 (5 bases). CDR1 and CDR2 (germline): SGHAT, FQDESV (reference sequence). The CDR3 length is 15 residues. V lost 0 bases and J lost 4, with 12 bases in between. CDR3 sequence: CASSLAGRVRETQYF. CDR3 in DNA: TGTGCCAGCAGCTTAGCAGGCAGGGTGAGAGAGACCCAGTACTTC. The whole variable domain, filled in from reference TRBV11-1 and TRBJ2-5, reads EAEVAQSPRYKITEKSQAVAFWCDPISGHATLYWYRQILGQGPELLVQFQDESVVDDSQLPKDRFSAERLKGVDSTLKIQPAELGDSAMYLCASSLAGRVRETQYFGPGTRLLVL.

There are a few counts of this clonotype. The chain couples TRBV12-3 or TRBV12-4 to TRBJ2-6; D is possibly TRBD1 (5 bases). This CDR3 is built from 16 residues. V gave up 3 bases and J gave up 2 bases, with 11 bases separating them. CDR3 residues: CASSLQGRAGANVLTF. CDR3 nucleotides: TGTGCCAGCAGTTTGCAGGGTAGAGCTGGGGCCAACGTCCTGACTTTC.

V usage is TRBV27 and J usage is TRBJ1-5; D call uncertain. V was pared by 5 bases and J by 3 bases, with 14 bases between. This CDR3 region has 15 residues. Germline lookup yields CDR1 MNHEY and CDR2 SMNVEV (reference sequence). The CDR3 DNA reads TGTGCCAGCAGTGCTACGGTGGGGAACAATCAGCCCCAGCATTTT. Translating it yields CASSATVGNNQPQHF.

This clonotype was seen a handful of times. This sequence joins TRBV6-2 or TRBV6-3 and TRBJ2-1; 10 bases agree with TRBD2. Germline V CDR1 and CDR2: MNHEY, SVGEGT. V was pared by 0 bases and J by 4 bases, with 6 bases of the junction left unmatched. The CDR3 sequence is 17 residues long. The CDR3 DNA follows: TGTGCCAGCAGTTACTCCATAGGGACTAGCGTTTACAATGAGCAGTTCTTC. Its translation: CASSYSIGTSVYNEQFF.

This clonotype has more than one count but fewer than ten. The genes are TRBV6-5 and TRBJ2-1, with 12 bases matching TRBD1. J was trimmed by 8 bases and V by 4 bases; bases with no gene match: 15. Per the germline V gene, CDR1 is MNHEY and CDR2 is SVGAGI. The CDR3 totals 18 residues. The CDR3, as DNA: TGTGCCAGCAGTTCCGCCCCGGGACAGGGGGCCCCATCGGATGAGCAGTTCTTC. Protein product: CASSSAPGQGAPSDEQFF.

The chain employs TRBV15 and TRBJ1-5, with 9 bases lining up with TRBD1. The CDR3 spans 15 residues. The trim removed 1 base at V and 2 bases at J, leaving 0 bases unmatched. Germline V gene lookup returns CDR1 LNHNV and CDR2 YYDKDF (reference sequence). DNA for the CDR3: TGTGCCACCAGCAGAGGACAGGGGGGCAATCAGCCCCAGCATTTT. Protein product: CATSRGQGGNQPQHF.

V and J are TRBV7-3 and TRBJ2-3, with D possibly being TRBD1 (7 bases). Per the germline V gene, CDR1 is SGHTA and CDR2 is FQGTGA. V lost 5 bases and J 1 base, leaving 19 bases between the germline ends. This CDR3 spans 17 amino acids. The DNA for the CDR3 is TGTGCCAGCAGCGCTAGGAGGGGGCAGGGGGGCACAGATACGCAGTATTTT. Encoded protein: CASSARRGQGGTDTQYF.

The rearrangement joins TRBV12-3 or TRBV12-4 to TRBJ2-7; 7 bases match TRBD1. CDR3 length: 13 amino acids. Trimming at V came to 7 bases and at J to 2 bases, leaving 5 bases not matched to a gene. The chain's CDR3 is CASTTGATYEQYF. In DNA form, the CDR3 reads TGTGCCAGCACTACAGGGGCGACCTACGAGCAGTACTTC.

The V and J genes are TRBV10-3 and TRBJ1-2; 9 bases line up with TRBD1. J was trimmed by 2 bases and V by 7 bases; bases with no gene match: 8. The CDR3 is 15 amino acids. CDR1 is ENHRY, CDR2 SYGVKD, per germline. The CDR3 DNA is TGTGCCATCAATGACCAGGACAGGGGAAACTATGGCTACACCTTC. It codes for CAINDQDRGNYGYTF.

The chain is built from TRBV3-1 and TRBJ2-7; TRBD1 agrees at 9 bases. The V segment lost 3 bases and the J segment 4 bases; nucleotides outside the gene matches: 13. Looked up from germline, CDR1 is LGHDT and CDR2 is YNNKEL (reference sequence). This CDR3 has 17 residues. The CDR3 nucleotides read TGTGCCAGCAGCCAGTTGGTGACCGGGACAGGGATGTACGAGCAGTACTTC. Translating it yields CASSQLVTGTGMYEQYF.

The chain joins TRBV9 to TRBJ1-4; TRBD1 aligns across 7 bases. J was trimmed by 7 bases and V by 2 bases; bases with no gene match: 5. Germline CDR1 SGDLS, CDR2 YYNGEE. The CDR3 has 14 amino acids. CDR3 sequence: CASSVQGGFEKLFF. For the CDR3, the DNA is TGTGCCAGCAGCGTCCAGGGGGGCTTTGAAAAACTGTTTTTT.

The rearrangement joins TRBV20-1 to TRBJ2-7; 7 bases line up with TRBD2. The V segment lost 1 base and the J segment 7 bases; nucleotides outside the gene matches: 7. The CDR3 has 13 residues. Germline V gives CDR1 DFQATT, CDR2 SNEGSKA (reference sequence). CDR3 region: CSARGGGEREQYF. CDR3 sequence (DNA): TGCAGTGCTAGAGGGGGAGGGGAAAGGGAGCAGTACTTC.

This chain connects TRBV9 to TRBJ2-1; the D call may be TRBD1 or TRBD2 (6 bases each). The germline V and J ends were trimmed by 3 bases and 8 bases, with 18 bases remaining between them. CDR3 length equals 15 residues. Germline V lookup: CDR1 SGDLS, CDR2 YYNGEE. CDR3 sequence: CASSEAGHPAHEQFF. The CDR3 DNA follows: TGTGCCAGCAGCGAGGCGGGACACCCTGCCCATGAGCAGTTCTTC.

This clonotype appeared a few times. The chain carries TRBV4-3 and TRBJ2-7; D not certain. In germline, CDR1 is LGHNA, CDR2 YSLEER. The CDR3 length is 15 residues. V dropped 0 bases and J dropped 2 bases, with 11 bases sitting between them. The CDR3 loop is CASSQETTKAYEQYF. CDR3 nucleotide sequence: TGCGCCAGCAGCCAAGAGACGACAAAAGCCTACGAGCAGTACTTC.